This TCR beta chain was identified during a study of PD-L1 blockade in urothelial cancer. For the study at large: Researchers found blood samples held a median of approximately 150,000 T cells.

Sample numbers ranged from 1 to 8 per patient, encompassing pretreatment and on-treatment collections. Synthetic spike-ins, TCR analog templates, were added into each PCR. Libraries were prepared by immunoSEQ multiplex PCR; TCRdb keeps only in-frame clonotypes and omits some of them. The repertoire includes tens of thousands of clones, 86% of them detected once, and 25% to 40% sits in the top ten. Germline CDR1 LNHDA, CDR2 SQIVND (reference sequence). This CDR3 comprises 13 residues. The trim removed 6 bases at V and 6 bases at J, leaving 6 bases unmatched. The genes are TRBV19 and TRBJ1-2; TRBD1 matches 8 bases. Source: PBMCs, taken around atezolizumab (anti-PD-L1) treatment. The sequence came from a man aged 55 to 70 with urothelial cancer. The DNA of the CDR3 is TGTGCCAGTAGGCCACAGGGGGTGAATGGCTACACCTTC. Translation: CASRPQGVNGYTF.